These 27 T cell receptor beta chains came from one sample sequenced in a study of T cells after yellow fever vaccination. TCRdb itself ran the 5' RACE reads through MiXCR, one entry per CDR3 protein. The sample shows roughly 63,000 distinct CDR3 sequences, approximately 8% of them seen only once. The sample in question was CD8+ T cells sorted from PBMCs, obtained 15 days after the yellow fever booster vaccination. These TCRs come from a man aged 25 to 40 who received the YFV17D yellow fever vaccine.

Many counts were recorded for this clonotype. V usage is TRBV9 and J usage is TRBJ1-2, with D uncertain. Trimming took off 3 bases at V and 2 bases at J, with 5 bases between the two ends. The germline CDR1 and CDR2 sequences are SGDLS and YYNGEE. This CDR3 region has 12 residues. CDR3 sequence (DNA): TGTGCCAGCAGCGAATACAACTATGGCTACACCTTC. This gives the protein CASSEYNYGYTF.

The chain carries TRBV20-1 and TRBJ2-7; 7 nucleotides line up with TRBD2. Trimming cost V 6 bases and J 5 bases; bases outside gene matches: 13. The CDR3 has 14 residues. Germline V gene lookup returns CDR1 DFQATT and CDR2 SNEGSKA (reference sequence). In DNA form, the CDR3 reads TGCAGTGCCATTTCGCGGGAGATTTCCCACGAGCAGTACTTC. This codes for CSAISREISHEQYF.

The sample holds many counts of this clonotype. The chain recombines TRBV7-2 with TRBJ2-7, with D possibly matching TRBD2 (6 bases). The CDR3 covers 12 residues. The V end was cut by 1 base, the J end by 12 bases, with 13 bases between. Germline V lookup: CDR1 SGHTA, CDR2 FQGNSA. The CDR3 DNA sequence: TGTGCCAGCAGCTTAGGGCCGGGAGTTCTGTACTTC. It translates to CASSLGPGVLYF.

This clonotype was found many times. This chain links TRBV27 with TRBJ2-7; TRBD2 might be the D (6 bases). The CDR3 is 15 amino acids. CDR1 and CDR2 (germline): MNHEY, SMNVEV (reference sequence). V dropped 4 bases and J dropped 5 bases, with 18 bases sitting between them. CDR3 DNA sequence: TGTGCCAGCAGTTACGGGGGAACATTGTCGCACGAGCAGTACTTC. Translation gives CASSYGGTLSHEQYF.

This clonotype showed up many times. The rearrangement uses TRBV4-2 and TRBJ2-1; 7 bases are a match to TRBD1. In germline, CDR1 is LGHNA, CDR2 YNFKEQ. The CDR3 loop spans 13 amino acids. Unmatched junction bases numbered 3, after V lost 1 base and J lost 9 bases. The CDR3 reads CASSQGQGVEQFF. For the CDR3, the DNA is TGTGCCAGCAGCCAAGGTCAGGGGGTTGAGCAGTTCTTC.

This clonotype showed up many times. The chain uses TRBV19 and TRBJ2-7; 11 nucleotides line up with TRBD2. Germline V CDR1 and CDR2: LNHDA, SQIVND (reference sequence). The J segment lost 3 bases and the V segment lost 8 bases, leaving 6 bases of the junction unmatched. The CDR3 runs to 14 residues. This CDR3 reads CASSIAGGVYEQYF. The CDR3 DNA sequence: TGTGCCAGTTCGATAGCGGGAGGGGTCTACGAGCAGTACTTC.

This clonotype appeared many times. The CDR3: CASSQGLINYGYTF. The DNA for the CDR3 is TGTGCCAGCAGCCAAGGACTGATAAACTATGGCTACACCTTC. This chain connects TRBV5-5 to TRBJ1-2, with D unresolved. Germline CDR1 and CDR2: SGHKS and YYEKEE (reference sequence). V dropped 4 bases and J dropped 2 bases, with 12 bases sitting between them. The CDR3 extends over 14 amino acids.

This clonotype was observed at least ten times. The chain employs TRBV4-1 and TRBJ2-3; 9 bases line up with TRBD2. The CDR3 is 20 amino acids. V shed 1 base, J shed 0 bases, and the junction held 14 bases outside the gene matches. The germline V gene has CDR1 MGHRA and CDR2 YSYEKL. CDR3 nucleotides: TGCGCCAGCAGCCAAGTAGGGGGCGGACTAGCGCTCTCTAGCACAGATACGCAGTATTTT. This codes for CASSQVGGGLALSSTDTQYF.

At least ten counts were recorded for this clonotype. V is TRBV24-1 and J is TRBJ2-1, with no clear D. Trimming took off 4 bases at V and 7 bases at J, with 10 bases between the two ends. CDR3 length: 13 residues. From germline, CDR1 is KGHDR and CDR2 SFDVKD. The CDR3 sequence is CATSEGTANEQFF. CDR3 coding DNA: TGTGCCACCAGTGAAGGCACAGCTAATGAGCAGTTCTTC.

In the case of this clonotype: A read error may explain this, as a much larger clone is one base away. The chain has TRBV6-2 or TRBV6-3 and TRBJ2-2, with D perhaps matching TRBD1 (5 bases). Trimming removed 6 bases at V and 9 bases at J, with 11 bases between. From germline, CDR1 is MNHEY and CDR2 SVGEGT. The CDR3 contains 12 residues. The CDR3 sequence: CASRPQERELFF. The CDR3 DNA reads TGTGCCAGCAGGCCACAGGAGAGGGAGCTGTTTTTT.

This clonotype was recorded at least ten times. The chain has TRBV19 and TRBJ2-1; 13 bases match TRBD2. V lost 4 bases, J lost 6 bases, and 6 bases stayed unmatched. The CDR3 runs 16 residues. Germline assignment: CDR1 LNHDA and CDR2 SQIVND (reference sequence). The CDR3 DNA follows: TGTGCCAGTAGTACACCACTAGCGGGAGGGCCCAATGAGCAGTTCTTC. It encodes CASSTPLAGGPNEQFF. The full variable domain, completed using reference TRBV19 and TRBJ2-1, is DGGITQSPKYLFRKEGQNVTLSCEQNLNHDAMYWYRQDPGQGLRLIYYSQIVNDFQKGDIAEGYSVSREKKESFPLTVTSAQKNPTAFYLCASSTPLAGGPNEQFFGPGTRLTVL.

This clonotype was detected many times. This chain connects TRBV5-1 to TRBJ2-1; 10 nucleotides line up with TRBD1. From germline, CDR1 is SGHRS and CDR2 YFSETQ. V trimming: 6 bases; J trimming: 9 bases; junction bases outside the gene matches: 12. CDR3 length equals 15 residues. Written as DNA, the CDR3 is TGCGCCAGCACAATCCGGGACAGGGGTACTCGTGAGCAGTTCTTC. Protein product: CASTIRDRGTREQFF.

This clonotype was counted many times. The chain has TRBV18 and TRBJ2-7, with D perhaps matching TRBD1 or TRBD2 (5 bases each). This CDR3 region has 14 residues. The germline V and J ends were trimmed by 4 bases and 0 bases, with 10 bases remaining between them. The V gene's germline CDR1 is KGHSH and CDR2 LQKENI. CDR3 sequence (DNA): TGTGCCAGCTCACGTCGGGACGGCTCCTACGAGCAGTACTTC. Its translation is CASSRRDGSYEQYF.

The chain employs TRBV27 and TRBJ2-5; D gene ambiguous. Per the germline V gene, CDR1 is MNHEY and CDR2 is SMNVEV (reference sequence). Trimming pared 9 bases from V and 4 bases from J, leaving 18 bases between. There are 14 residues in the CDR3. This CDR3 reads CASSPERIGETQYF. The CDR3 DNA follows: TGTGCCAGTTCGCCGGAGAGGATAGGAGAGACCCAGTACTTC.

This clonotype was recorded many times. The V call is TRBV15, the J call TRBJ2-7; the match to TRBD2 covers 7 bases. The germline CDR1 and CDR2 sequences are LNHNV and YYDKDF (reference sequence). Trimming took 3 bases from V and 3 from J; bases not matched to a gene: 5. The CDR3 has 14 amino acids. CDR3 amino acids: CATSSLGGYYEQYF. The DNA of the CDR3 is TGTGCCACCAGCAGCCTGGGGGGGTACTACGAGCAGTACTTC. The whole variable domain, remainder taken from reference TRBV15 and TRBJ2-7, is DAMVIQNPRYQVTQFGKPVTLSCSQTLNHNVMYWYQQKSSQAPKLLFHYYDKDFNNEADTPDNFQSRRPNTSFCFLDIRSPGLGDTAMYLCATSSLGGYYEQYFGPGTRLTVT.

This clonotype was counted many times. V is TRBV12-3 or TRBV12-4 and J is TRBJ2-1; the D gene is possibly TRBD1 (5 bases). V was shortened by 7 bases and J by 0 bases, with 10 bases between the two germline ends. The CDR3 contains 14 residues. DNA of the CDR3: TGTGCCAGCACTCTTGACAGCTCCTACAATGAGCAGTTCTTC. Translation gives CASTLDSSYNEQFF.

Many counts were recorded for this clonotype. The chain has TRBV18 and TRBJ2-7; no clear D gene. Trimming pared 4 bases from V and 3 bases from J, leaving 13 bases between. CDR3 length equals 14 residues. Germline loops: CDR1 KGHSH, CDR2 LQKENI. CDR3 protein: CASSLRLEDYEQYF. The DNA of the CDR3 is TGTGCCAGCTCACTGAGACTGGAAGACTACGAGCAGTACTTC.

This clonotype has a count of ten or more. The chain couples TRBV5-1 to TRBJ2-7, with TRBD2 identical over 8 bases. Germline V gene sequence: CDR1 SGHRS, CDR2 YFSETQ. J gave up 3 bases and V 2 bases, and 4 bases lay outside the gene matches. The CDR3 extends over 14 amino acids. Written as DNA, the CDR3 is TGCGCCAGCAGCTTCGGACTAGCCGACTACGAGCAGTACTTC. The encoded protein is CASSFGLADYEQYF.

This clonotype appeared many times. The J gene is TRBJ2-5, the V gene TRBV5-6, with 9 positions matching TRBD2. Germline CDR1 reads SGHDT; CDR2 reads YYEEEE. The CDR3 consists of 14 residues. With 2 bases clipped from V and 5 bases from J, the junction kept 4 bases outside the gene matches. The DNA of the CDR3 is TGTGCCAGCAGCTTTAGCGGGAGAGTCGAGACCCAGTACTTC. Translating it yields CASSFSGRVETQYF.

The table lists this clonotype with many counts. The rearrangement joins TRBV4-3 to TRBJ2-1; the match to TRBD2 covers 9 bases. Germline V CDR1 and CDR2: LGHNA, YSLEER. V lost 1 base and J lost 13; bases outside the gene matches: 2. This CDR3 comprises 12 residues. The CDR3 region is CASSQGGTSQFF. Here the CDR3 DNA reads TGCGCCAGCAGCCAAGGGGGGACTAGCCAGTTCTTC.

In its sample, this clonotype was seen many times. The chain recombines TRBV7-6 with TRBJ1-5; weak D call: TRBD1 (5 bases). The germline V and J ends were trimmed by 3 bases and 11 bases, with 14 bases remaining between them. Germline assignment: CDR1 SGHVS and CDR2 FNYEAQ. The CDR3 sequence is 13 residues long. This CDR3 is CASSLGGESAQHF. In nucleotides, the CDR3 is TGTGCCAGCAGCTTGGGAGGGGAGTCAGCCCAGCATTTT.

Ten or more counts support this clonotype. V usage is TRBV9 and J usage is TRBJ2-2; D might be TRBD1 (6 bases). Trimming shortened V by 0 bases and J by 6 bases, and 6 bases separated the two germline ends. Germline lookup yields CDR1 SGDLS and CDR2 YYNGEE. There are 13 residues in the CDR3. CDR3 DNA sequence: TGTGCCAGCAGCGTAGACAGGGCCGGGGAGCTGTTTTTT. Encoded protein: CASSVDRAGELFF.

This clonotype has just a few counts. Here the CDR3 DNA reads TGTGCCAGCAGTCTCGGGTCCAATGAGCAGTTCTTC. The encoded protein is CASSLGSNEQFF. The chain employs TRBV12-3 or TRBV12-4 and TRBJ2-1, with D uncertain. The CDR3 length is 12 residues. The V gene lost 5 bases and the J gene lost 6 bases, with 8 bases spanning the gap.

This clonotype occurred a few times. This sequence joins TRBV6-9 and TRBJ2-1, with D tentatively TRBD2 (6 bases). The CDR3 is 16 residues long. The germline CDR1 and CDR2 sequences are MNHGY and SVAAGI. CDR3: CALAPLGGGGDNEQFF. The CDR3 DNA is TGTGCACTTGCCCCCTTGGGGGGAGGAGGGGACAATGAGCAGTTCTTC.

This clonotype was seen many times. The chain has TRBV7-9 and TRBJ2-1; D uncertain. The V gene's germline CDR1 is SEHNR and CDR2 FQNEAQ (reference sequence). V lost 4 bases and J 5 bases, leaving 9 bases between the germline ends. There are 13 residues in the CDR3. In DNA, the CDR3 is TGTGCCAGCAGCTCGAGGACCAACAATGAGCAGTTCTTC. It yields the protein CASSSRTNNEQFF.

This clonotype was seen at least ten times. This chain links TRBV15 with TRBJ2-7, with 11 nucleotides matching TRBD2. Trimming removed 6 bases from V and 7 bases from J; junction bases left unmatched: 11. Per germline, CDR1 LNHNV and CDR2 YYDKDF (reference sequence). This CDR3 has 15 amino acids. CDR3 amino acids: CATSKGLAERWEQYF. CDR3 bases: TGTGCCACCAGTAAGGGACTAGCGGAGAGGTGGGAGCAGTACTTC.

This clonotype showed up many times. The V and J genes are TRBV4-2 and TRBJ1-5; D is possibly TRBD1 (6 bases). V lost 3 bases to trimming and J lost 5 bases, with 11 bases between them. Germline CDR1 and CDR2: LGHNA and YNFKEQ. The CDR3 length is 14 residues. This chain's CDR3 is CASSQDSIYQPQHF. As DNA, the CDR3 is TGTGCCAGCAGCCAGGACAGTATTTATCAGCCCCAGCATTTT.